This T cell receptor beta chain was sequenced in a study of T cells after yellow fever vaccination. This clonotype was seen many times. TCRdb analysed the 5' RACE reads with MiXCR anew, one entry per CDR3 protein. Among 250,000 or so distinct CDR3 sequences listed, approximately 6.7% were seen once. Trimming at V came to 0 bases and at J to 2 bases, leaving 7 bases not matched to a gene. The CDR3 length is 17 residues. Germline loops: CDR1 LGHNA, CDR2 YSLEER. The specimen was CD4+ T cells sorted from PBMCs, collected on the day of the yellow fever booster vaccination. The chain joins TRBV4-3 to TRBJ2-5; 9 bases line up with TRBD2. This clonotype was sampled from a young man who received the YFV17D yellow fever vaccine. Here the CDR3 reads CASSQEVPTSGQETQYF. For the CDR3, the DNA is TGCGCCAGCAGCCAAGAAGTACCGACTAGCGGACAAGAGACCCAGTACTTC.